This TCR beta chain was documented in a study of cytomegalovirus exposure and HLA in healthy donors. The study, taken as a whole, reports: Sequencing likely produced, as an artifact, a cluster of highly shared sequence variants. Analysis performed later found approximately 17,000 TCR beta sequences associated with HLA alleles at 0.05 false discovery rate.

Trimming stripped 8 bases from V and 3 bases from J, with 19 bases between. The CDR3 consists of 15 residues. Looked up from germline, CDR1 is ENHRY and CDR2 is SYGVKD. On this clone: The antigen is not known.

The PCR made use of 60 Vbeta and 13 Jbeta primers. Libraries were prepared by immunoSEQ multiplex PCR; TCRdb keeps only in-frame clonotypes and omits some of them. Counted here are roughly 100,000 clones, about 74% occurring once; the ten biggest clones make up roughly 16%. It was healthy bone marrow donors who served as donors. J is TRBJ1-1 and V is TRBV10-3; maybe TRBD1 (6 bases). The sequencing input was PBMCs. The clonotype originates from a woman in her 50s in good health and CMV-seropositive. Here the CDR3 DNA reads TGTGCCATCTCCCTCAGGGGCTCCTTGGACACTGAAGCTTTCTTT. Translation gives CAISLRGSLDTEAFF.